This T cell receptor (beta chain) was observed in a study of T cells in Graves' hyperthyroidism and ophthalmopathy (dated 2019 in TCRdb). A note on the overall study: Peripheral blood was sampled at the time of initial diagnosis, prior to any treatment. TCR V-J signatures able to tell the groups apart were searched for in a discovery cohort of some 100 patients, of whom over 40 had Graves' ophthalmopathy and around 58 had stable Graves' hyperthyroidism. The approximately 100 discovery patients were divided at random into training and test sets in a 7:3 ratio. According to the paper, TCR Vbeta CDR3 sequencing was carried out on over 130 peripheral blood samples, which came from 40 to 45 ophthalmopathy, around 75 hyperthyroidism and approximately 17 progressor patients. The study also compared thyroid tissue and blood T-cell repertoires from several Graves' hyperthyroidism patients. Prospective prediction of ophthalmopathy was tested in an independent validation cohort consisting of fewer than 20 hyperthyroidism patients and 15 to 17 patients who later progressed to ophthalmopathy. After sampling, hyperthyroidism patients received methimazole starting at 30 mg daily, and ophthalmopathy patients received high-dose intravenous methylprednisolone. The investigation overall reported the following: A model built on a 13 V-J signature distinguished ophthalmopathy from stable hyperthyroidism, reaching 85% to 90% sensitivity and about 81% specificity in cross-validation and 80%/75% in testing. No statistical method was used to set the sample size in advance, and investigators knew the group allocation. Blood samples also contained most of the expanded thyroid clonotypes (frequency above 0.001), which suggests that blood repertoires may reflect thyroid immune responses. In validation, progression to ophthalmopathy was predicted by the model with 70% to 71% sensitivity and roughly 72% specificity, a median of around 5.9 months before onset.

This clonotype was counted ten times or more. Its antigen remains undetermined. Base-call qualities are not available, and no considerably larger clone is one nucleotide away. The TCR beta CDR3 regions were amplified from the RNA transcripts. The TCR CDR3 was subjected to a first round of RT-PCR using the HTBI primer set and the Qiagen OneStep RT-PCR kit. Libraries were constructed in a second round of multiplex PCR, after which size selection and purification were performed. Paired-end sequencing of the libraries was performed with 100 bp reads on an Illumina HiSeq2000. Processing in the source paper ran as follows. SOAPnuke was used to process the raw data, removing reads that contained adapters or uncalled bases, had a mean Phred below 15, or lacked an exact match to the constant primer or identifier. COPE v1.2.5 was used to merge the high-quality paired reads, and each unique nucleotide sequence was defined as a clonotype. Clonotypes were aligned to IMGT TRBV, TRBD and TRBJ reference segments using MiTCR v1.1. Only V-J combinations with frequency above 0.0001, covering about 99% of repertoires, were analysed. The TCS score was defined as F50 (clonal expansion) divided by E x V (chaos), with BLOSUM62-based TCRdist calculated between CDR3 peptides within each V-J. Welch's t-statistics and random forest reduced roughly 540 V-J features to 10 to 15, which were used in a naive Bayes classifier (R e1071). TCRdb applied fastp at Q25 and MiXCR to the public reads, then kept only in-frame beta chains. Each entry is one CDR3 protein sequence, shown with its most common DNA and genes. TCRdb assigned the V and J calls; the authors' analysis was not used. This sample has fewer than 550,000 distinct CDR3 sequences in its table, and roughly 14% of those were observed once. In total, the top ten clones hold roughly 7.4% of the sample.

Graves' hyperthyroidism was defined as stable when no progression to ophthalmopathy occurred over 18 months of follow-up. The hyperthyroidism patients were between 18 and 65 years old and newly diagnosed, with a disease duration of less than 2 months. Any patient with an uncontrolled infection, another autoimmune disease, pregnancy or lactation was excluded. Diagnoses were established on the basis of clinical symptoms, serum thyroxine and TRAb, thyroid ultrasound, and orbital computed tomography. Ficoll-Paque density gradient centrifugation was used to isolate PBMCs from 8 to 10 ml of fresh peripheral blood. Trizol reagent was used to extract total RNA, and RNA quality was then checked on an Agilent 2100 Bioanalyzer. The CDR3 runs 16 residues from the cysteine to the phenylalanine. The retained sequence is limited to the CDR3, 48 bases, with the frame set at the first base. Clipping removes 6 bases from V and 2 bases from J, with 13 as the unmatched junction base count.

Sequenced input: blood. The chain employs TRBV12-3 or TRBV12-4 and TRBJ2-7, with 7 bases aligning to TRBD1. The TCR comes from a woman aged 18-29 years with Graves' hyperthyroidism. The CDR3 protein sequence reads: CASSFPSGTATYEQYF. The nucleotide sequence reads TGTGCCAGCAGCTTTCCCTCGGGGACAGCCACCTACGAGCAGTACTTC.